Included here is one T cell receptor (beta chain) sequence, with context. Its antigen remains unknown. Antigen-specific CD4+ T cells were expanded with viral peptide pools in the ViraFEST assay before sequencing. When about ten days of culture had elapsed, CD4+ T cells were isolated. The CDR3 is made up of 13 amino acids. The V gene end was trimmed by 3 bases and the J gene end by 6 bases; junction bases not matched to a gene: 5. The data originate from a study of vaccination effects on CD4 cells after COVID-19. Only in-frame clones appear in the TCRdb table, and some are missing; sequencing was by immunoSEQ multiplex PCR. The sample shows just over 30,000 clones, around 70% of them seen only once.

The material sequenced was CD4+ T cells from PBMCs cultured with HCoV-229E spike peptides, taken before COVID-19 vaccination. The receptor was derived from a human donor who received a COVID-19 vaccine. V gene TRBV5-3 combines with J gene TRBJ1-2; 7 bases align to TRBD1. TRBV5-3 is reported as an ORF; its role is uncertain. In nucleotides, the CDR3 is TGTGCCAGAAGCTCCGACAGGGTTAATGGCTACACCTTC. This translates into CARSSDRVNGYTF.